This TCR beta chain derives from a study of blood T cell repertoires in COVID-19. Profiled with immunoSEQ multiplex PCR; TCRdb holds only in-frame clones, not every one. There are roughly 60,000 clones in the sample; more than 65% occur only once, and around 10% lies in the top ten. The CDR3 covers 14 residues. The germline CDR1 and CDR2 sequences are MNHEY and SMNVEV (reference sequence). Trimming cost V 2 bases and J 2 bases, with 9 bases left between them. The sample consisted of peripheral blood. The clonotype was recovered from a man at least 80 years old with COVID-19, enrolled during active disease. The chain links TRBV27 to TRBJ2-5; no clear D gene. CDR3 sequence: CASSLMARQETQYF. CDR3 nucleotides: TGTGCCAGCAGTTTAATGGCTAGACAAGAGACCCAGTACTTC.